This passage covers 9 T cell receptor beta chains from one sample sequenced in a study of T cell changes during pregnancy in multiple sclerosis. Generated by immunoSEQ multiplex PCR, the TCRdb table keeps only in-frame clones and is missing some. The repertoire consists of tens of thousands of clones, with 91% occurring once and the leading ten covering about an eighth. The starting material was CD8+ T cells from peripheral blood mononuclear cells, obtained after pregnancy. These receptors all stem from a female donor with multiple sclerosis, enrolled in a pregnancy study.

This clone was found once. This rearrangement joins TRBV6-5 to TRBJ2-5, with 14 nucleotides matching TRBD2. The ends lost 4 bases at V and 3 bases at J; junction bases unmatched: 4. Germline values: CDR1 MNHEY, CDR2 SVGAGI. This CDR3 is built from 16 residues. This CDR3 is CASSFGLAGGEETQYF. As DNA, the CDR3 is TGTGCCAGCAGTTTCGGACTAGCGGGAGGAGAAGAGACCCAGTACTTC.

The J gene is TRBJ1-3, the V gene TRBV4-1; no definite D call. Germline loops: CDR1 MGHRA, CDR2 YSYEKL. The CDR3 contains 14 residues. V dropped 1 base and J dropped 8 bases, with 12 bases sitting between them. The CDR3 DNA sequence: TGCGCCAGCAGCCAAGTGAAAGGGCGGGACACCATATATTTT. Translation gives CASSQVKGRDTIYF.

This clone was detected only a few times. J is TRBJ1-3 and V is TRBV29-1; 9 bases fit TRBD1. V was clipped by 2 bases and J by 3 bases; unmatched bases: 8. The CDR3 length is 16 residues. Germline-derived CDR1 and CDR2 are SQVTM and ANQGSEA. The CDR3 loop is CSVERLDRGGGNTIYF. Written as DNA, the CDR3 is TGCAGCGTTGAACGGTTGGACAGGGGTGGTGGAAACACCATATATTTT.

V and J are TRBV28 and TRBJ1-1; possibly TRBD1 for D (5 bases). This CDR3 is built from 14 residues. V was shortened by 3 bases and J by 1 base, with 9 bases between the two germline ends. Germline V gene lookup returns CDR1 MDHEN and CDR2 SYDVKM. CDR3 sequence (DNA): TGTGCCAGCAGTTTTGGGGCTTGGAACACTGAAGCTTTCTTT. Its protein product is CASSFGAWNTEAFF.

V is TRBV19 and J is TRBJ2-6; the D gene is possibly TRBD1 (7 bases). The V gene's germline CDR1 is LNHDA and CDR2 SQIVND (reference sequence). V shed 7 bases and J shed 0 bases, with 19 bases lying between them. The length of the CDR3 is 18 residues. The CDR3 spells CASKPEQGGTSGANVLTF. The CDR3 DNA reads TGTGCCAGTAAGCCCGAGCAGGGGGGAACCTCTGGGGCCAACGTCCTGACTTTC.

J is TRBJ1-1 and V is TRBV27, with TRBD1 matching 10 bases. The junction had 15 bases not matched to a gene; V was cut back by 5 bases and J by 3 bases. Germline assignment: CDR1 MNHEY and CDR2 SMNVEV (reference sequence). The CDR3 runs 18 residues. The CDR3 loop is CASSGRKGTGVLDTEAFF. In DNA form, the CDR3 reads TGTGCCAGCAGTGGACGGAAAGGGACAGGGGTTTTGGACACTGAAGCTTTCTTT.

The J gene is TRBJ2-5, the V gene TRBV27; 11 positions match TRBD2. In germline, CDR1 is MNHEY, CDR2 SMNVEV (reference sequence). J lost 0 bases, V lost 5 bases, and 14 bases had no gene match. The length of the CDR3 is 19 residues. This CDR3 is CASSTLRVAGGKYQETQYF. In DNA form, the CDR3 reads TGTGCCAGCAGTACCCTGCGGGTAGCGGGGGGGAAATACCAAGAGACCCAGTACTTC.

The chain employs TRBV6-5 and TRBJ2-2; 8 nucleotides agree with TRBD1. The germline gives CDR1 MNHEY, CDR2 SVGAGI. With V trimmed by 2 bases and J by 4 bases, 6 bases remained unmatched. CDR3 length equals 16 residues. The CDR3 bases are TGTGCCAGCAGTTACCTTCCCGGACAGGGCACCGGGGAGCTGTTTTTT. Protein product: CASSYLPGQGTGELFF.

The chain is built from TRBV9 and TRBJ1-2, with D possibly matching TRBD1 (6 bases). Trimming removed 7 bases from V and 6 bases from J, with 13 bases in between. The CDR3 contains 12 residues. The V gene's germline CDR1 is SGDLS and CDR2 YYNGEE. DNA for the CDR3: TGTGCCAGCGGAGGGGGGGCTCATGGCTACACCTTC. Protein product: CASGGGAHGYTF.